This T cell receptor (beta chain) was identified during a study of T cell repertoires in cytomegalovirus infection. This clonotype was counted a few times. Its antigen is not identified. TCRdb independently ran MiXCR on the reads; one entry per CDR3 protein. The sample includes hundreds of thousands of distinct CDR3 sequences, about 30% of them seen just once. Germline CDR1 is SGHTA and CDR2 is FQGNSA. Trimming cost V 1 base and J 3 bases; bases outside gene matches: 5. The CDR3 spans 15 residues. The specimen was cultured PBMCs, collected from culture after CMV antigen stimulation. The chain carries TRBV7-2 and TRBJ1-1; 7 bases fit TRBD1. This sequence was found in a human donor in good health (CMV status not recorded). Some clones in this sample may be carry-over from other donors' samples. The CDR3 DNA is TGTGCCAGCAGCTTAGAAGGGACAGCTTACACTGAAGCTTTCTTT. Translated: CASSLEGTAYTEAFF.